One and the same sample provided the 19 T cell receptor beta chains below, sequenced in a study of cytomegalovirus exposure and HLA in healthy donors. PCR used 60 Vbeta primers and 13 Jbeta primers. Measured with immunoSEQ multiplex PCR; TCRdb has only the in-frame clones, and not every one. Among about 150,000 clones, 65% to 80% were seen once, and the ten largest hold approximately 13%. Specimen: PBMCs. The receptors were gathered from a man aged 40-55 years in good health and CMV-seropositive.

This chain uses TRBV6-5 with TRBJ2-7; D might be TRBD2 (5 bases). Trimming shortened V by 5 bases and J by 2 bases, and 10 bases separated the two germline ends. This CDR3 has 13 residues. The germline V gene encodes CDR1 MNHEY and CDR2 SVGAGI. CDR3 DNA: TGTGCCAGCAGTCCGGACTCTACCTACGAGCAGTACTTC. It yields the protein CASSPDSTYEQYF.

The chain couples TRBV6-1 to TRBJ2-3, with 14 nucleotides matching TRBD2. V gave up 3 bases and J gave up 0 bases; unmatched junction bases: 2. The CDR3 runs 17 residues. The germline CDR1 and CDR2 sequences are MNHNS and SASEGT. The CDR3 is CASSETSGRVSTDTQYF. CDR3 nucleotide sequence: TGTGCCAGCAGTGAGACTAGCGGGAGGGTTAGCACAGATACGCAGTATTTT.

This clone was seen only once. The V and J genes are TRBV9 and TRBJ2-3, with TRBD2 matching over 10 bases. The CDR3 spans 14 residues. J lost 6 bases, V lost 1 base, and 2 bases had no gene match. Germline CDR1 is SGDLS and CDR2 is YYNGEE. CDR3 nucleotides: TGTGCCAGCAGCGTACTAGCGGGAGAGGATACGCAGTATTTT. It encodes CASSVLAGEDTQYF.

V and J are TRBV28 and TRBJ2-1; D is possibly TRBD1 (6 bases). V dropped 7 bases and J dropped 2 bases, with 15 bases sitting between them. The CDR3 contains 15 residues. In germline, CDR1 is MDHEN, CDR2 SYDVKM. This CDR3 reads CASTTGTSTYNEQFF. The CDR3 DNA follows: TGTGCCAGCACGACCGGGACAAGTACCTACAATGAGCAGTTCTTC. The variable domain in full, completed from reference TRBV28 and TRBJ2-1, reads DVKVTQSSRYLVKRTGEKVFLECVQDMDHENMFWYRQDPGLGLRLIYFSYDVKMKEKGDIPEGYSVSREKKERFSLILESASTNQTSMYLCASTTGTSTYNEQFFGPGTRLTVL.

CDR3 nucleotide sequence: TGTGCCAGCTCACCTTCGGGGGGGAAGGCCAAAAACATTCAGTACTTC. Protein sequence: CASSPSGGKAKNIQYF. This sequence joins TRBV18 and TRBJ2-4; 8 bases match TRBD2. V trimming: 3 bases; J trimming: 1 base; junction bases outside the gene matches: 5. Per the germline V gene, CDR1 is KGHSH and CDR2 is LQKENI. CDR3 length: 16 amino acids.

This chain connects TRBV5-8 to TRBJ2-4; tentatively, D is TRBD1 (6 bases). The CDR3 has 15 amino acids. V lost 4 bases and J lost 10, with 21 bases in between. Germline CDR1 is SGHTS and CDR2 is YDEGEE. Written as DNA, the CDR3 is TGTGCCAGCAGCGGGGGCATCGGCCCAAAAAGGATTCAGTACTTC. This codes for CASSGGIGPKRIQYF.

The chain joins TRBV7-9 to TRBJ1-2; the D gene is possibly TRBD1 (6 bases). Per the germline V gene, CDR1 is SEHNR and CDR2 is FQNEAQ (reference sequence). Trimming cost V 2 bases and J 2 bases, with 12 bases left between them. The CDR3 sequence is 15 residues long. CDR3 region: CASSLPEQGNYGYTF. Here the CDR3 DNA reads TGTGCCAGCAGCTTACCCGAACAGGGAAACTATGGCTACACCTTC.

This sequence joins TRBV5-4 and TRBJ2-6; D unresolved. Germline CDR1 is SGHNT and CDR2 is YYREEE (reference sequence). The CDR3 sequence is 14 residues long. V lost 6 bases, J lost 0 bases, and 7 bases lay in between. CDR3 bases: TGTGCCAGCAAAAGCTTCTCTGGGGCCAACGTCCTGACTTTC. The encoded protein is CASKSFSGANVLTF.

The chain couples TRBV6-1 to TRBJ2-5; D may be TRBD1 (6 bases). Trimming left V 10 bases short and J 5 bases short, with 17 bases between. Germline lookup yields CDR1 MNHNS and CDR2 SASEGT. The length of the CDR3 is 13 residues. This CDR3 is CATNTRTVETQYF. The CDR3 nucleotides are TGTGCCACCAACACACGGACAGTCGAGACCCAGTACTTC.

The CDR3 DNA sequence: TGTGCCAGTAGTATAGTTTCAGGGCGGCAGTTCTTC. It yields the protein CASSIVSGRQFF. This chain links TRBV19 with TRBJ2-1; a possible D gene is TRBD1 (5 bases). The CDR3 covers 12 residues. Germline CDR1 is LNHDA and CDR2 is SQIVND (reference sequence). Trimming removed 1 base from V and 12 bases from J, with 10 bases in between.

This clone was observed a handful of times. The chain recombines TRBV4-1 with TRBJ2-1, with 9 bases fitting TRBD2. The junction had 8 bases not matched to a gene; V was cut back by 0 bases and J by 8 bases. Looked up from germline, CDR1 is MGHRA and CDR2 is YSYEKL. The CDR3 length is 16 residues. The CDR3 nucleotides read TGCGCCAGCAGCCAAGACCAGTTAGCGGGAGAGGATGAGCAGTTCTTC. Protein: CASSQDQLAGEDEQFF.

The gene calls are TRBV14 and TRBJ1-2; weak D call: TRBD1 (6 bases). Trimming removed 4 bases from V and 1 base from J, with 7 bases in between. The CDR3 is 13 residues long. Looked up from germline, CDR1 is SGHDN and CDR2 is FVKESK. Here the CDR3 reads CASSPGVNYGYTF. The DNA of the CDR3 is TGTGCCAGCAGCCCAGGGGTTAACTATGGCTACACCTTC.

This rearrangement joins TRBV5-6 to TRBJ2-7; TRBD1 aligns across 7 bases. Germline-derived CDR1 and CDR2 are SGHDT and YYEEEE. The length of the CDR3 is 14 residues. J gave up 2 bases and V 3 bases, and 5 bases lay outside the gene matches. The CDR3 protein is CASSSADRPYEQYF. The CDR3 coding sequence is TGTGCCAGCAGCTCGGCGGACAGGCCCTACGAGCAGTACTTC.

The chain employs TRBV5-1 and TRBJ2-2; 8 bases agree with TRBD1. J lost 7 bases, V lost 0 bases, and 5 bases had no gene match. This CDR3 has 15 residues. Germline CDR1 SGHRS, CDR2 YFSETQ. CDR3 DNA sequence: TGCGCCAGCAGCTTGGGACAGGGGTCGATCGGGGAGCTGTTTTTT. This encodes CASSLGQGSIGELFF.

The CDR3 loop reads CAISEGGQYYGYTF. The CDR3 nucleotides are TGTGCCATCAGTGAAGGGGGACAATACTATGGCTACACCTTC. The chain couples TRBV10-3 to TRBJ1-2; D possibly corresponds to TRBD1 (6 bases). The V end lost 3 bases, the J end lost 3 bases, and 11 bases lay between the germline ends. Germline CDR1 reads ENHRY; CDR2 reads SYGVKD. The CDR3 has 14 residues.

V is TRBV2 and J is TRBJ2-1; 8 bases align to TRBD1. Trimming removed 6 bases from V and 0 bases from J; junction bases left unmatched: 4. The CDR3 has 15 amino acids. CDR1 and CDR2 from the germline V gene are SNHLY and FYNNEI. CDR3 amino acids: CASSQGAYSYNEQFF. The CDR3 nucleotides are TGTGCCAGCAGCCAGGGGGCTTACTCCTACAATGAGCAGTTCTTC. Based on the CDR3 plus reference TRBV2 and TRBJ2-1, the full variable domain is EPEVTQTPSHQVTQMGQEVILRCVPISNHLYFYWYRQILGQKVEFLVSFYNNEISEKSEIFDDQFSVERPDGSNFTLKIRSTKLEDSAMYFCASSQGAYSYNEQFFGPGTRLTVL.

The chain uses TRBV7-2 and TRBJ2-7; perhaps TRBD1 as D (6 bases). Germline V gives CDR1 SGHTA, CDR2 FQGNSA. Between the trimmed V and J ends, which lost 5 bases and 4 bases, there was a span of 18 bases. The CDR3 extends over 15 amino acids. The CDR3 region is CASSLSSRGLYEQYF. As DNA, the CDR3 is TGTGCCAGCAGCCTTTCTAGCAGGGGATTATACGAGCAGTACTTC.

The chain has TRBV29-1 and TRBJ2-7, with D maybe TRBD1 (6 bases). The V end lost 2 bases, the J end lost 3 bases, and 11 bases lay between the germline ends. This CDR3 contains 13 residues. CDR1 SQVTM and CDR2 ANQGSEA come from the germline V gene. The DNA of the CDR3 is TGCAGCGTTGAAAGCGACAGGAACTACGAGCAGTACTTC. This translates into CSVESDRNYEQYF.

The V gene is TRBV27, the J gene TRBJ2-7, with D perhaps TRBD1 (6 bases). This CDR3 is built from 16 residues. Germline V gene lookup returns CDR1 MNHEY and CDR2 SMNVEV (reference sequence). Trimming removed 0 bases from V and 7 bases from J, with 19 bases in between. CDR3 protein: CASSLSVGTWGGEQYF. In DNA form, the CDR3 reads TGTGCCAGCAGTTTATCAGTGGGGACATGGGGTGGAGAGCAGTACTTC.